The sequence of this T cell receptor beta chain was determined in a study of Ad26.COV2.S vaccination and SARS-CoV-2 variants. Study observations and caveats: The placebo group had lower spike-specific TCR breadth than the vaccine recipients did.

Trimming cost V 4 bases and J 4 bases, with 12 bases left between them. The germline V gene encodes CDR1 MNHNY and CDR2 SVGAGI (reference sequence). The CDR3 is 14 residues long. In the case of this clone: Its cognate antigen is unknown.

Only in-frame clones appear in the TCRdb table, and some are missing; sequencing was by immunoSEQ multiplex PCR. The profile shows roughly 700,000 clones, more than 80% of them singletons. As to treatment: roughly 19 received Ad26.COV2.S at low or high dose, single or two shots; 5 received placebo; per-sample allocation not given. Repertoires come from day 63 after the first vaccine or placebo injection. This Boston cohort included adults aged 18-55 years. Vaccination employed an Ad26 vector expressing the Wuhan-strain SARS-CoV-2 spike. The origin of this receptor is a person between 18 and 59 years old who received the Ad26.COV2.S COVID-19 vaccine or a placebo. The sequences come from peripheral blood, collected in a trial of Ad26.COV2.S vaccine versus placebo. This chain links TRBV6-6 with TRBJ2-3; tentatively, D is TRBD2 (6 bases). The CDR3 spells CASSSTSSADTQYF. CDR3 bases: TGTGCCAGCAGTTCAACTAGCAGCGCAGATACGCAGTATTTT.